This section outlines one TCR beta chain sequence together with its context. The antigen remains undetermined. Treatment here: about 20 received Ad26.COV2.S at low or high dose, single or two shots; 5 received placebo; per-sample allocation not given. Vaccine and placebo recipients were sampled on day 63 after the first injection. This specimen belongs to a study of Ad26.COV2.S vaccination and SARS-CoV-2 variants. Overall study context: Once, or twice with 56 days between doses, Ad26.COV2.S was given intramuscularly.

General study findings and limits: Breadth measured for non-spike TCRs was similar across vaccine and placebo recipients.

Only in-frame clones appear in the TCRdb table, and some are missing; sequencing was by immunoSEQ multiplex PCR. The top ten hold over 10% of the sample, which has 510,000 or so clones, approximately 90% seen once. The sequence was collected from a person aged 18-65 years who received the Ad26.COV2.S COVID-19 vaccine or a placebo. Sequences were derived from peripheral blood, sampled in a trial of Ad26.COV2.S vaccine versus placebo.

CDR3 region: CASRRSDRREAFF. CDR3 DNA: TGCGCCAGCAGGCGGTCCGACAGGCGGGAAGCTTTCTTT. The chain employs TRBV5-1 and TRBJ1-1; TRBD1 is a possible D gene (6 bases). There are 13 residues in the CDR3. Germline CDR1 and CDR2: SGHRS and YFSETQ. Trimming removed 5 bases at V and 8 bases at J, with 16 bases between. The whole variable domain, filled in from reference TRBV5-1 and TRBJ1-1, reads KAGVTQTPRYLIKTRGQQVTLSCSPISGHRSVSWYQQTPGQGLQFLFEYFSETQRNKGNFPGRFSGRQFSNSRSEMNVSTLELGDSALYLCASRRSDRREAFFGQGTRLTVV.